The 11 T cell receptor beta chains in this list originate from one sample, sequenced in a study of response to subunit inactivated influenza vaccine. TCRdb reprocessed the RT-PCR reads via MiXCR and lists one record per CDR3 protein. Seen here are around 160,000 distinct CDR3 sequences, 9.5% to 13% observed once, and the top ten hold around 12%. The sample in question was non-naive T cells sorted from PBMCs, obtained around seven weeks after vaccination. The receptors were gathered from a man in his fifties who received an inactivated influenza vaccine.

The CDR3 protein is CASSLGLARETQYF. As DNA, the CDR3 is TGTGCCAGCAGCTTGGGACTAGCGCGTGAGACCCAGTACTTC. The chain employs TRBV7-9 and TRBJ2-5, with 10 positions matching TRBD2. CDR3 length: 14 residues. Trimming removed 3 bases from V and 5 bases from J; junction bases left unmatched: 3. Germline V gene data show CDR1 as SEHNR and CDR2 as FQNEAQ (reference sequence).

CDR3: CTPRDGDRGLVWNTGELFF. In nucleotides, the CDR3 is TGTACCCCCCGAGATGGGGACAGGGGTTTAGTGTGGAACACCGGGGAGCTGTTTTTT. This chain connects TRBV12-3 or TRBV12-4 to TRBJ2-2; 10 bases map to TRBD1. This CDR3 has 19 amino acids.

The CDR3 is CASSLGREKLFF. Here the CDR3 DNA reads TGTGCCAGCAGCTTAGGCAGGGAAAAACTGTTTTTT. The V and J genes are TRBV7-9 and TRBJ1-4; no firm D call. This CDR3 is built from 12 residues. Germline V gives CDR1 SEHNR, CDR2 FQNEAQ (reference sequence). Trimming took off 1 base at V and 8 bases at J, with 5 bases between the two ends.

The rearrangement links TRBV4-2 to TRBJ2-5, with 10 bases that match TRBD2. CDR1 is LGHNA and CDR2 is YNFKEQ in the germline V gene. The V and J ends lost 2 bases and 2 bases, in that order; junction bases with no gene match: 5. The CDR3 has 16 amino acids. CDR3 in amino acids: CASSQFSGGSQETQYF. The CDR3 nucleotides are TGTGCCAGCAGCCAATTTAGCGGGGGGTCTCAAGAGACCCAGTACTTC.

This clonotype was seen at least ten times. J is TRBJ2-2 and V is TRBV5-1; D perhaps matches TRBD2 (6 bases). V was cut by 4 bases and J by 7 bases, with 23 bases left in between. Germline V gene data show CDR1 as SGHRS and CDR2 as YFSETQ. This CDR3 comprises 17 residues. CDR3 in amino acids: CASSPDRGTGTIGELFF. In DNA form, the CDR3 reads TGCGCCAGCAGCCCGGACCGGGGGACCGGTACAATCGGGGAGCTGTTTTTT.

This clonotype was seen repeatedly, ten times or more. This rearrangement joins TRBV4-2 to TRBJ2-3, with 10 bases fitting TRBD2. The V gene end was trimmed by 0 bases and the J gene end by 5 bases; junction bases not matched to a gene: 2. The V gene's germline CDR1 is LGHNA and CDR2 YNFKEQ. The CDR3 has 15 amino acids. In nucleotides, the CDR3 is TGTGCCAGCAGCCAAGATGAGCGGGAGGGAGATACGCAGTATTTT. It specifies CASSQDEREGDTQYF.

J is TRBJ2-5 and V is TRBV6-5; 10 nucleotides agree with TRBD1. Germline trimming cut 4 bases from V and 6 bases from J; bases unmatched to any gene: 5. The germline V gene has CDR1 MNHEY and CDR2 SVGAGI. The length of the CDR3 is 14 residues. The chain's CDR3 is CASSSGTGAKTQYF. CDR3 DNA: TGTGCCAGCAGTTCAGGGACAGGGGCGAAGACCCAGTACTTC.

The rearrangement uses TRBV10-3 and TRBJ2-7; possible D gene TRBD1, 6 bases. Germline values: CDR1 ENHRY, CDR2 SYGVKD. Trimming removed 4 bases from V and 4 bases from J, with 17 bases in between. The CDR3 consists of 15 residues. Here the CDR3 DNA reads TGTGCCATCAGTGGGACAGCCGCGCCATCATACGAGCAGTACTTC. Amino acids: CAISGTAAPSYEQYF.

This clonotype has a handful of counts. The J gene is TRBJ1-5, the V gene TRBV5-5; weak D call: TRBD1 (5 bases). The V end was cut by 1 base, the J end by 0 bases, with 11 bases between. The CDR3 consists of 16 residues. The V gene's germline CDR1 is SGHKS and CDR2 YYEKEE (reference sequence). The CDR3 DNA sequence: TGTGCCAGCAGCTTGTTCAGGGAATCTAGCAATCAGCCCCAGCATTTT. Its translation: CASSLFRESSNQPQHF.

This clonotype came up many times. This chain connects TRBV20-1 to TRBJ1-1; D is unresolved. This CDR3 comprises 15 residues. Looked up from germline, CDR1 is DFQATT and CDR2 is SNEGSKA (reference sequence). V lost 1 base and J 6 bases, leaving 18 bases between the germline ends. The CDR3 is CSARGDRKGKAEAFF. The CDR3 region has the DNA TGCAGTGCTAGAGGGGATCGGAAAGGGAAGGCTGAAGCTTTCTTT.

This clonotype was recorded a few times. The chain employs TRBV12-3 or TRBV12-4 and TRBJ1-1, with 9 positions matching TRBD1. The V segment lost 5 bases and the J segment 5 bases; nucleotides outside the gene matches: 9. This CDR3 region has 15 residues. Here the CDR3 reads CASSPAQGARTEAFF. The CDR3 DNA sequence: TGTGCCAGCAGTCCAGCACAGGGGGCTCGAACTGAAGCTTTCTTT.